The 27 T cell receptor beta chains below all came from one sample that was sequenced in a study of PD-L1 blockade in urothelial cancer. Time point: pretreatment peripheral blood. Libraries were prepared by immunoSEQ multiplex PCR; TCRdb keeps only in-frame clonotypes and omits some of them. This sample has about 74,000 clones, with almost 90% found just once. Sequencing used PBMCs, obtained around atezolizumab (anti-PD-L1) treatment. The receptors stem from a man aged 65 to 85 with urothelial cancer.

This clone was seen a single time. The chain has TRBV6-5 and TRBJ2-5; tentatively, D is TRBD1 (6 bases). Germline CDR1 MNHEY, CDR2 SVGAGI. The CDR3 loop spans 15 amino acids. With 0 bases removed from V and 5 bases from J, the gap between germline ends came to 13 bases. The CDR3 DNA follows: TGTGCCAGCAGTTACTCGTTGGGGGCCGGGGAGACCCAGTACTTC. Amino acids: CASSYSLGAGETQYF.

The CDR3 here is CASSPLEGNTGELFF. The CDR3 bases are TGCGCCAGCAGCCCTCTAGAGGGGAACACCGGGGAGCTGTTTTTT. V gene TRBV5-1 combines with J gene TRBJ2-2; possibly TRBD2 for D (5 bases). The V end lost 4 bases, the J end lost 1 base, and 11 bases lay between the germline ends. This CDR3 comprises 15 residues. Germline V gene lookup returns CDR1 SGHRS and CDR2 YFSETQ.

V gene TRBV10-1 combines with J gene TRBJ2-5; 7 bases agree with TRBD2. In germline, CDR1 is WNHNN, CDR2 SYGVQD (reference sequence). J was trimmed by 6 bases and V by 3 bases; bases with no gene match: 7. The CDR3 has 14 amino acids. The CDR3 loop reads CASSDGPAGKTQYF. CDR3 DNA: TGCGCCAGCAGTGATGGCCCAGCGGGGAAGACCCAGTACTTC.

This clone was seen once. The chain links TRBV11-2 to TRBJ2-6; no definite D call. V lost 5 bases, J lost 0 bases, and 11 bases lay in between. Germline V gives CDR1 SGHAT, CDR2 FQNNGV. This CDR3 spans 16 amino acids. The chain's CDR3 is CASSPTRRSGANVLTF. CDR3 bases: TGTGCCAGCAGCCCAACCAGGCGCTCTGGGGCCAACGTCCTGACTTTC. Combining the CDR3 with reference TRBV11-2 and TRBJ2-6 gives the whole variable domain EAGVAQSPRYKIIEKRQSVAFWCNPISGHATLYWYQQILGQGPKLLIQFQNNGVVDDSQLPKDRFSAERLKGVDSTLKIQPAKLEDSAVYLCASSPTRRSGANVLTFGAGSRLTVL.

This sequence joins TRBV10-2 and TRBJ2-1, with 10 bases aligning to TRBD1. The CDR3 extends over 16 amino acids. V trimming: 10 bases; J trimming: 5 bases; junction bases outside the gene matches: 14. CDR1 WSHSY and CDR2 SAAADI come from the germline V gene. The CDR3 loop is CATGTGATIRDNEQFF. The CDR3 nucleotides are TGCGCCACGGGGACAGGGGCTACGATCCGAGACAATGAGCAGTTCTTC.

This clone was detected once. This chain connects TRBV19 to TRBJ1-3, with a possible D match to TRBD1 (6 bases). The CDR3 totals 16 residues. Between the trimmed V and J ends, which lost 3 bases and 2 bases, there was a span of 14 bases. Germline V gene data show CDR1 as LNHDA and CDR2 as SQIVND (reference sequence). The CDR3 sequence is CASSMPGGPPGNTIYF. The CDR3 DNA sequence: TGTGCCAGTAGTATGCCGGGGGGCCCCCCTGGAAACACCATATATTTT.

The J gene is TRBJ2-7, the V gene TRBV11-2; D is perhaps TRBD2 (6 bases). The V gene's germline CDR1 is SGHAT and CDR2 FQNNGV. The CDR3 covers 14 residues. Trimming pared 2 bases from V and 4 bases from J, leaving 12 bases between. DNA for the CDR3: TGTGCCAGCAGCTTAACGCGGGACCATTACGAGCAGTACTTC. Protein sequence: CASSLTRDHYEQYF.

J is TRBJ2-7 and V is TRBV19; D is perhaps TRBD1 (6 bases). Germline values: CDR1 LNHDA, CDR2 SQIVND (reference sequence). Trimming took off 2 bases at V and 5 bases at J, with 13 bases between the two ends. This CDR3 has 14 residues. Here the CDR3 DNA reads TGTGCCAGTAGTATAAGACCGGGGACAAACGAGCAGTACTTC. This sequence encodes CASSIRPGTNEQYF.

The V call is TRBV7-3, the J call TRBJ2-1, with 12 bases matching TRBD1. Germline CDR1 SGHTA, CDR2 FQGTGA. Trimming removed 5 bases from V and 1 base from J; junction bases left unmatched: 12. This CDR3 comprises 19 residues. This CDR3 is CASSPHGWGQGASYNEQFF. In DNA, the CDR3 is TGTGCCAGCAGCCCCCATGGTTGGGGACAGGGGGCTTCCTACAATGAGCAGTTCTTC.

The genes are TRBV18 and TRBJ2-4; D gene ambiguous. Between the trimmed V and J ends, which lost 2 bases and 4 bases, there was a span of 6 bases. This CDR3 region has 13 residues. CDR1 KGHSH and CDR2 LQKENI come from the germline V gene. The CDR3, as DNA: TGTGCCAGCTCACCAACAGAAAAAAACATTCAGTACTTC. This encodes CASSPTEKNIQYF.

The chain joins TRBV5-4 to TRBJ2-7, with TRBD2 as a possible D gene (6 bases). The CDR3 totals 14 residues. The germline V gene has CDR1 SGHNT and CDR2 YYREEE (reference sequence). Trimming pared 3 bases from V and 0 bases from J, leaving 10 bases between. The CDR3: CASSSGLTSYEQYF. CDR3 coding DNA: TGTGCCAGCAGCTCCGGACTAACCTCCTACGAGCAGTACTTC.

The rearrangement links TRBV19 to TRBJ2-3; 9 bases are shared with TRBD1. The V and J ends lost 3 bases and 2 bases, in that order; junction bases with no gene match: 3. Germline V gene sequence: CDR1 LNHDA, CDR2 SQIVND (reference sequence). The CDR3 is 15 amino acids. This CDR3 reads CASSIGQGSTDTQYF. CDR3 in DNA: TGTGCCAGTAGTATCGGACAGGGGTCCACAGATACGCAGTATTTT.

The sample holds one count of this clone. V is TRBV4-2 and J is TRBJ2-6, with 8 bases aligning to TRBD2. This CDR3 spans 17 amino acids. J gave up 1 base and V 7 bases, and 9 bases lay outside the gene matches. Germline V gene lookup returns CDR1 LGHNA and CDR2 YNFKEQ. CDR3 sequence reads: CASNQPGGGSGANVLTF. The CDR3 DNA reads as TGTGCCAGCAATCAGCCGGGAGGGGGTTCTGGGGCCAACGTCCTGACTTTC.

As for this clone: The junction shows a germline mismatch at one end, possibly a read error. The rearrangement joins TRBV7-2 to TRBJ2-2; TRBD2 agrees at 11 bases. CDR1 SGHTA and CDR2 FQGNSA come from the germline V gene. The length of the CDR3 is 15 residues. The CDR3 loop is CASSLAGGSAGELFF. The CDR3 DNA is TGTGCCAGCAGCCTAGCGGGAGGAAGCGCCGGGGAGCTGTTTTTT.

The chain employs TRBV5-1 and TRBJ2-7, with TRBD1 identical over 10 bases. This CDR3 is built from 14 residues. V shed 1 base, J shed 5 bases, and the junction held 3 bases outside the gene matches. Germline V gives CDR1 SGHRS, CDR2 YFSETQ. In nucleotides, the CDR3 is TGCGCCAGCAGCTTGAGGGACAGGGGAAACGAGCAGTACTTC. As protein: CASSLRDRGNEQYF.

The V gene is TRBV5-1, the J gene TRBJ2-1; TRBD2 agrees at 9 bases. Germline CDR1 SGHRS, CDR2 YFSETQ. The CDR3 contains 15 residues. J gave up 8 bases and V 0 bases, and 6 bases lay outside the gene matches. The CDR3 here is CASSLGLAGIDEQFF. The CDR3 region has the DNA TGCGCCAGCAGCTTGGGGCTAGCGGGGATCGATGAGCAGTTCTTC.

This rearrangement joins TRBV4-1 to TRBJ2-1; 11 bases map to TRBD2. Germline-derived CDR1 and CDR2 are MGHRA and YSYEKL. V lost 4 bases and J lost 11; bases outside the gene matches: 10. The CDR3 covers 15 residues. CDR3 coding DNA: TGCGCCAGCAGCCTGGGACTAGCGGACCTCGGTCAGCAGTTCTTC. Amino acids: CASSLGLADLGQQFF.

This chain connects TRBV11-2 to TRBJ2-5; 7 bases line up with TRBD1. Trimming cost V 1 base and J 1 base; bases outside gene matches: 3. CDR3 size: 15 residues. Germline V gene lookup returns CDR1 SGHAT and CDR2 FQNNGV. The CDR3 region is CASSLAAGGQETQYF. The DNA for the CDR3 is TGTGCCAGCAGCTTAGCAGCAGGGGGCCAAGAGACCCAGTACTTC.

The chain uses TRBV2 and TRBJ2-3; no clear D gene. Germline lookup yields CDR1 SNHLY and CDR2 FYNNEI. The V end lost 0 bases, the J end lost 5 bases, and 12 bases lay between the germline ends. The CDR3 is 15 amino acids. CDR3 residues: CASSEARLVGDTQYF. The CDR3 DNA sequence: TGTGCCAGCAGTGAAGCACGACTGGTCGGAGATACGCAGTATTTT.

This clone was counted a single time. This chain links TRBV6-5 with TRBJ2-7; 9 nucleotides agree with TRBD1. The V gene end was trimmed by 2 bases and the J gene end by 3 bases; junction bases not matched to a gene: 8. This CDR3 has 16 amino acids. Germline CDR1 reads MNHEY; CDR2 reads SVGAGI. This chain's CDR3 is CASSYTSDRGYYEQYF. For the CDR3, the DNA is TGTGCCAGCAGTTACACCTCCGACAGGGGGTACTACGAGCAGTACTTC.

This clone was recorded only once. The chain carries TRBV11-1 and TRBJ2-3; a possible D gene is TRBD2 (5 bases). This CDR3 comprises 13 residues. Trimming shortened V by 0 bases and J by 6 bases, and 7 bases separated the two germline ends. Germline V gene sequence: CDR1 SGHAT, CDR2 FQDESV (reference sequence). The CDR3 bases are TGTGCCAGCAGCTTAGCATTAGCGGATACGCAGTATTTT. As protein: CASSLALADTQYF.

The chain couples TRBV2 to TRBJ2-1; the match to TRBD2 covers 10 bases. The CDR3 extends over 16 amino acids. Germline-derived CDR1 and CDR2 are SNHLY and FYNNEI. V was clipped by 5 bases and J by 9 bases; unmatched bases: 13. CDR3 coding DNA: TGTGCCAGCAGTCTTTCCGGGACTAGCGAGCCCCTTGAGCAGTTCTTC. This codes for CASSLSGTSEPLEQFF.

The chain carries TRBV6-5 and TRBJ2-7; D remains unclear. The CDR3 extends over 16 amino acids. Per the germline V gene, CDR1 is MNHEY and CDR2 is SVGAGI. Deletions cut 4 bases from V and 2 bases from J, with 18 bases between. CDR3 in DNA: TGTGCCAGCAGTTCCTCGGTCCTGCTCCAGGCCTACGAGCAGTACTTC. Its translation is CASSSSVLLQAYEQYF.

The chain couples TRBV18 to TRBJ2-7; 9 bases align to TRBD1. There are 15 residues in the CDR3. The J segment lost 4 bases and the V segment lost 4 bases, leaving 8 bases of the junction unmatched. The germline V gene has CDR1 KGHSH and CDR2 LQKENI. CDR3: CASSQRTGAIYEQYF. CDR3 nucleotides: TGTGCCAGCTCACAGAGGACAGGGGCTATATACGAGCAGTACTTC.

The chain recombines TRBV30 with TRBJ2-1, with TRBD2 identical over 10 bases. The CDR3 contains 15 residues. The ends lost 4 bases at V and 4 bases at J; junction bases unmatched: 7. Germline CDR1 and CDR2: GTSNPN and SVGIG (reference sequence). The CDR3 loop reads CAWMALAGVYNEQFF. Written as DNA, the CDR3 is TGTGCCTGGATGGCGCTAGCGGGAGTTTACAATGAGCAGTTCTTC.

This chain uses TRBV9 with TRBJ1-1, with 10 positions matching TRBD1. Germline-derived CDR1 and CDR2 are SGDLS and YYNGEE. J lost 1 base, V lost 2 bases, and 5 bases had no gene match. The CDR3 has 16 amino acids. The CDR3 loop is CASSVGTGVGNTEAFF. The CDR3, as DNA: TGTGCCAGCAGCGTGGGGACAGGGGTAGGGAACACTGAAGCTTTCTTT.

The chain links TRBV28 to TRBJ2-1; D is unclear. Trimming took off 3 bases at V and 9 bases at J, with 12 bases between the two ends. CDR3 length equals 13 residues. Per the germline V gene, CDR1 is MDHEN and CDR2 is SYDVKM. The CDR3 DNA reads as TGTGCCAGCAGTTTGCAAGCTTTCGTTGAGCAGTTCTTC. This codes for CASSLQAFVEQFF.